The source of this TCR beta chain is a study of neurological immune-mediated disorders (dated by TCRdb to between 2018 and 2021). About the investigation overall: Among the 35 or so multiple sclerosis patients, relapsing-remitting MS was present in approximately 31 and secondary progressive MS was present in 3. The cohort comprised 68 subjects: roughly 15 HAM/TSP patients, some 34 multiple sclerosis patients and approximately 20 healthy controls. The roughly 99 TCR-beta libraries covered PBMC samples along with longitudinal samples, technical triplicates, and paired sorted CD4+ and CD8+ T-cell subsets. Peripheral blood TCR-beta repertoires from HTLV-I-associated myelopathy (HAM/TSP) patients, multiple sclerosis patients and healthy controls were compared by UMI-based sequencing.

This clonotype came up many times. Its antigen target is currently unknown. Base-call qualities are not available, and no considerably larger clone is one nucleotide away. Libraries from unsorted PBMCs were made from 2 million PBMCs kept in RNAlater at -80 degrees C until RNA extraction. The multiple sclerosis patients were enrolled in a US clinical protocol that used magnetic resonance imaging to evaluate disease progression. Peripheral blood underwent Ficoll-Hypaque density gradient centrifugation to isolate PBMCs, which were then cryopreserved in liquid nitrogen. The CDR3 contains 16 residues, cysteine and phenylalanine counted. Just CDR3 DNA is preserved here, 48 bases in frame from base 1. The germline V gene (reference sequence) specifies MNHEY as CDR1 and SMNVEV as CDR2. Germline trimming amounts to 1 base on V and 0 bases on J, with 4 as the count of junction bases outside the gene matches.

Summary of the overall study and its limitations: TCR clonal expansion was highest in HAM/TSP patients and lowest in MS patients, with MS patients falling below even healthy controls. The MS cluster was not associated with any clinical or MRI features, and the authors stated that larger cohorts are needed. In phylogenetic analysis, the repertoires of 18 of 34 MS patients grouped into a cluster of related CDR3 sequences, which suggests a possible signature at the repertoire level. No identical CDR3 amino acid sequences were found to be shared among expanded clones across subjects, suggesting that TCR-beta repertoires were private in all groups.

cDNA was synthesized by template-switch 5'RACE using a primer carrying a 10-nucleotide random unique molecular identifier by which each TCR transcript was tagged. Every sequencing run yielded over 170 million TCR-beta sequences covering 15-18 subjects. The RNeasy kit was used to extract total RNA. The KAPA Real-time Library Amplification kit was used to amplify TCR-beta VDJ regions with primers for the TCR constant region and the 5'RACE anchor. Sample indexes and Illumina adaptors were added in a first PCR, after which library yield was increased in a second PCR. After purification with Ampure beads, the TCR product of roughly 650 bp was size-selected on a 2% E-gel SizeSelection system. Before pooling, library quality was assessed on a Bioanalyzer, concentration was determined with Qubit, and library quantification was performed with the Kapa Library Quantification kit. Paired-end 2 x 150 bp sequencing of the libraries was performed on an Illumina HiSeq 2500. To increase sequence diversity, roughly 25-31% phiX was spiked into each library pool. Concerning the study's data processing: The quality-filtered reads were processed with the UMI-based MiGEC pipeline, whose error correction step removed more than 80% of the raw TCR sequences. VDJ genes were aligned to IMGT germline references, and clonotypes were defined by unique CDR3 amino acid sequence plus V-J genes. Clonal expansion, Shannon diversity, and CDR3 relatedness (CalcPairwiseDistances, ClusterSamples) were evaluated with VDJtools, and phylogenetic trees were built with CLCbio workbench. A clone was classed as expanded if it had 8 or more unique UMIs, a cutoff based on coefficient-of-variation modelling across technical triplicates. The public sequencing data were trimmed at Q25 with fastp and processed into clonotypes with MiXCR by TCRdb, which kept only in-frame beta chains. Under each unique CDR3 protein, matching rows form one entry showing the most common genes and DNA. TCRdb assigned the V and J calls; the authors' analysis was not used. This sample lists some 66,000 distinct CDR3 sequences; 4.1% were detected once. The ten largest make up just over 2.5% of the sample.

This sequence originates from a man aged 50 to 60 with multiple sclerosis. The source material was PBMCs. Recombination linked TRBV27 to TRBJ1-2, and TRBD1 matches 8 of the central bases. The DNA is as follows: TGTGCCAGCAGTTTATACACAGGGGGAGCTAACTATGGCTACACCTTC. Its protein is CASSLYTGGANYGYTF.